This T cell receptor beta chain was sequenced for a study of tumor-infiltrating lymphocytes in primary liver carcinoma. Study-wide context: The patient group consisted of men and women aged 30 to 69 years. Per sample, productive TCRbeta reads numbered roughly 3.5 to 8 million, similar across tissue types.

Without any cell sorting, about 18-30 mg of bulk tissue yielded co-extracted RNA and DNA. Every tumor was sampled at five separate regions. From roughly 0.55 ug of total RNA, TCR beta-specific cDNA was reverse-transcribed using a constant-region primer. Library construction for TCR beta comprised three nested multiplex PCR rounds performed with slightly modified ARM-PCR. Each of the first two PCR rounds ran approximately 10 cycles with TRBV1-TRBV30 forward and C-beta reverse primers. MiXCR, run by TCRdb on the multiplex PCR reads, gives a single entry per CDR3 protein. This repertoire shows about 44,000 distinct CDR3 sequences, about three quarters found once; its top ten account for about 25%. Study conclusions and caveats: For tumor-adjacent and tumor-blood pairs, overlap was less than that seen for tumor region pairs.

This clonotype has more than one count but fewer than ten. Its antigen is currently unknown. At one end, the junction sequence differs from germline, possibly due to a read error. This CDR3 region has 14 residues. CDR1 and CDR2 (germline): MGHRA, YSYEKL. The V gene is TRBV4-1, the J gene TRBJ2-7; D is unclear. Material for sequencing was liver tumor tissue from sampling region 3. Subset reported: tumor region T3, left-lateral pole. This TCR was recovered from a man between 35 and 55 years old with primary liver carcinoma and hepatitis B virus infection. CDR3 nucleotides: TGCGCCAGCAGCCAAGGTGGGCTTGGTTACGAGCAGCACTTC. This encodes CASSQGGLGYEQHF.